The present TCR beta chain was sequenced within a study of graft-versus-host responses after intestinal transplantation. Across the whole study: Recipients had multivisceral, liver-intestinal, or isolated intestinal transplants. Induction with anti-thymocyte globulin, then tacrolimus and steroids for around three years, was given to all recipients.

As regards this clone: Its antigen is still unknown.

V was cut by 5 bases and J by 8 bases, with 6 bases left in between. Germline values: CDR1 MNHNS, CDR2 SASEGT. The CDR3 is 11 residues long. The protocol was immunoSEQ multiplex PCR, while the TCRdb copy is restricted to in-frame clones and leaves out a portion. The sample includes about 120,000 clones, 85% to 95% of them seen just once. Points from the study as a whole: GvH clonotypes were identified within recipient marrow, with a subset emerging first in ileum or blood.

The J gene is TRBJ1-4, the V gene TRBV6-1; D gene unclear. The clonotype comes from a human donor who received an intestinal transplant. Sequences were derived from unstimulated CD8+ T cells sorted from spleen or lymph node cells, sampled before intestinal transplant. The CDR3 is CASSSVEKLFF. In DNA form, the CDR3 reads TGTGCCAGCAGTTCCGTGGAAAAACTGTTTTTT.